The 2 T cell receptor beta chains presented below share a single source sample, sequenced in a study of monozygotic twins with inflammatory bowel disease (dated by TCRdb to the late 2010s). Libraries were prepared through 5' RACE. Sequencing instrument: Illumina HiSeq 2500. The reads, reprocessed by TCRdb, yield one row per CDR3 protein sequence and no DNA. Per the sample table, the count is approximately 100,000 distinct CDR3 sequences. The top ten clonotypes cover around 11% of the sample. Sequencing was performed on blood. Receptors originate from a human donor with ulcerative colitis or Crohn's disease, or a healthy co-twin of an affected twin (not recorded which).

The chain carries TRBV3-1 and TRBJ2-3. The CDR3 spans 14 residues. Germline V lookup: CDR1 LGHDT, CDR2 YNNKEL (reference sequence). CDR3 amino acids: CASSHGLVTDTQYF.

The chain joins TRBV5-6 to TRBJ2-2; TCRdb designates TRBD1, a call that cannot be tested without DNA. CDR1 is SGHDT, CDR2 YYEEEE, per germline. CDR3 length: 16 residues. The CDR3 loop is CASSLRERTNRGELFF.